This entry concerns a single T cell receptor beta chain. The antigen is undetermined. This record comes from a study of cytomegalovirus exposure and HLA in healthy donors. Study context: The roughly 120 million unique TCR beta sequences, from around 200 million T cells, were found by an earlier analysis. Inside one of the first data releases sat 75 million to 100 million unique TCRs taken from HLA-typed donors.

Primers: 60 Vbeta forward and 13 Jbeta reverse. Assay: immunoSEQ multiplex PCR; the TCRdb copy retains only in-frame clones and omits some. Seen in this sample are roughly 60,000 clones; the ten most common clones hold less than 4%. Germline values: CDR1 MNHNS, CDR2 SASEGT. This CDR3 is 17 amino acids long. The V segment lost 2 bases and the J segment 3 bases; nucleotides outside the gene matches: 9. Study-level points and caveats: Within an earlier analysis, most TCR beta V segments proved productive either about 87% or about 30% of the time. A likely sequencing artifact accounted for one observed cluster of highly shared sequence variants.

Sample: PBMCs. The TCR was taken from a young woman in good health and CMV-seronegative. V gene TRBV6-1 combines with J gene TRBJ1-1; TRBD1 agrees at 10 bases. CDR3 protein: CASSELLRQGADTEAFF. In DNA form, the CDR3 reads TGTGCCAGCAGTGAATTGCTGCGACAGGGGGCAGACACTGAAGCTTTCTTT.